These 13 T cell receptor beta chains share one sample of origin, sequenced in a study of cytotoxic CD8 clonotypes in ibrutinib-treated CLL. Sequencing used immunoSEQ multiplex PCR; TCRdb keeps in-frame clones, though not all of them. Among about 200,000 clones listed, just under 80% were seen once. The material was PBMCs, obtained after 12 months of ibrutinib treatment. The receptors originated from a human donor with chronic lymphocytic leukemia.

This clone has ten or more counts. This sequence joins TRBV25-1 and TRBJ2-7, with D possibly being TRBD2 (6 bases). Germline CDR1 and CDR2: MGHDK and SYGVNS. The CDR3 covers 14 residues. V was clipped by 8 bases and J by 4 bases, with 18 bases between them. The CDR3 loop reads CASGGPPGVYEQYF. CDR3 nucleotide sequence: TGTGCCAGCGGGGGTCCACCGGGGGTATACGAGCAGTACTTC.

This chain links TRBV18 with TRBJ2-7; the D is unclear. Germline V CDR1 and CDR2: KGHSH, LQKENI. The CDR3 sequence is 15 residues long. Trimming removed 3 bases from V and 8 bases from J, with 20 bases in between. The chain's CDR3 is CASSPSPGSGSQQYF. The CDR3 nucleotides are TGTGCCAGCTCACCCTCGCCCGGGTCAGGATCCCAGCAGTACTTC.

The chain carries TRBV5-1 and TRBJ2-5; 16 bases map to TRBD2. The V gene's germline CDR1 is SGHRS and CDR2 YFSETQ. The CDR3 totals 17 residues. V gave up 3 bases and J gave up 2 bases; unmatched junction bases: 4. Here the CDR3 DNA reads TGCGCCAGCAGCTCCGGGACTAGCGGGAGGGCGCAAGAGACCCAGTACTTC. Its translation: CASSSGTSGRAQETQYF.

This clone was found once. One end of the junction varies from germline; a read error may be responsible. The J gene is TRBJ2-6, the V gene TRBV7-7; TRBD2 aligns across 11 bases. CDR3 length: 15 amino acids. In germline, CDR1 is SSHAT, CDR2 FNYEAQ (reference sequence). The CDR3 DNA follows: TGTGCTAGCAGCCCGCTAGCGGGGGGACTAGGGGTCCTGACTTTC. Protein sequence: CASSPLAGGLGVLTF.

This clone showed up just a few times. The chain employs TRBV5-1 and TRBJ2-3; the match to TRBD2 covers 12 bases. Germline V gives CDR1 SGHRS, CDR2 YFSETQ. J was trimmed by 2 bases and V by 4 bases; bases with no gene match: 5. The CDR3 totals 16 residues. The CDR3 sequence is CASSIGLAGPTDTQYF. In nucleotides, the CDR3 is TGCGCCAGCAGCATTGGACTAGCGGGGCCCACAGATACGCAGTATTTT.

The chain links TRBV29-1 to TRBJ1-2, with 10 positions matching TRBD1. Germline loops: CDR1 SQVTM, CDR2 ANQGSEA. This CDR3 contains 14 residues. V was pared by 6 bases and J by 5 bases, with 9 bases of the junction left unmatched. The CDR3 DNA follows: TGCAGCGTCGGTGAGACAGGGGGCGGGTATGGCTACACCTTC. Its translation is CSVGETGGGYGYTF.

This chain uses TRBV25-1 with TRBJ1-1; D possibly corresponds to TRBD1 (5 bases). CDR1 and CDR2 from the germline V gene are MGHDK and SYGVNS. With 4 bases removed from V and 4 bases from J, the gap between germline ends came to 7 bases. The CDR3 contains 12 residues. This CDR3 is CASSADSTEAFF. The CDR3 DNA reads as TGTGCCAGCAGTGCCGACAGCACTGAAGCTTTCTTT.

V gene TRBV28 combines with J gene TRBJ1-1, with D maybe TRBD1 (5 bases). Trimming pared 4 bases from V and 4 bases from J, leaving 10 bases between. Germline V CDR1 and CDR2: MDHEN, SYDVKM. The CDR3 contains 13 residues. CDR3 sequence (DNA): TGTGCCAGCAGTTCCCAGGGAATCACTGAAGCTTTCTTT. This encodes CASSSQGITEAFF.

This clone was seen once. The rearrangement joins TRBV2 to TRBJ1-2; D is perhaps TRBD1 (6 bases). Between the trimmed V and J ends, which lost 8 bases and 1 base, there was a span of 14 bases. Germline-derived CDR1 and CDR2 are SNHLY and FYNNEI. This CDR3 is built from 14 residues. As DNA, the CDR3 is TGTGCCAGCCTGGAGGGACAAGTTAACTATGGCTACACCTTC. Amino acids: CASLEGQVNYGYTF.

This chain joins TRBV27 and TRBJ2-7, with 8 bases lining up with TRBD2. Germline lookup yields CDR1 MNHEY and CDR2 SMNVEV (reference sequence). This CDR3 spans 15 amino acids. Trimming took 0 bases from V and 4 from J; bases not matched to a gene: 5. Here the CDR3 reads CASSLSGGRTYEQYF. CDR3 bases: TGTGCCAGCAGTTTATCCGGCGGGAGGACTTACGAGCAGTACTTC.

This sequence joins TRBV7-8 and TRBJ2-7; TRBD1 or TRBD2 may be the D gene (5 bases each). This CDR3 has 14 amino acids. Per the germline V gene, CDR1 is SGHVS and CDR2 is FQNEAQ. Trimming took 7 bases from V and 2 from J, leaving 15 bases between them. The CDR3 loop is CASTGRGATYEQYF. The CDR3, as DNA: TGTGCCAGCACGGGAAGGGGAGCAACCTACGAGCAGTACTTC.

The V call is TRBV6-1, the J call TRBJ2-3; no clear D. The CDR3 has 13 residues. The germline V gene encodes CDR1 MNHNS and CDR2 SASEGT. Trimming removed 6 bases at V and 5 bases at J, with 12 bases between. CDR3 in DNA: TGTGCCAGCAGGCTCACGGGCGGAGATACGCAGTATTTT. Translation: CASRLTGGDTQYF.

This chain uses TRBV6-1 with TRBJ2-1; D ambiguous. V dropped 4 bases and J dropped 7 bases, with 11 bases sitting between them. The CDR3 sequence is 13 residues long. Germline CDR1 and CDR2: MNHNS and SASEGT. Here the CDR3 reads CASSVTDGNEQFF. As DNA, the CDR3 is TGTGCCAGCAGTGTGACCGACGGTAATGAGCAGTTCTTC.